This record looks at one T cell receptor (beta chain) sequence and its context. The data derive from a study of blood T cell repertoires in COVID-19. Overall study: Spain, Italy and the United States supplied samples that represented acute and convalescent COVID-19. T cells, B-cell-depleted T cells, or PBMCs supplied cDNA or gDNA.

Method: immunoSEQ multiplex PCR; TCRdb's copy keeps in-frame clones and lacks some. This sample has 150,000 to 180,000 clones, with about three quarters found just once. Trimming cost V 6 bases and J 7 bases; bases outside gene matches: 4. The germline CDR1 and CDR2 sequences are SNHLY and FYNNEI. The CDR3 sequence is 14 residues long. V is TRBV2 and J is TRBJ1-4, with 11 bases fitting TRBD1. This TCR derives from a man older than 75 with acute or convalescent COVID-19. The sample was peripheral blood. Here the CDR3 reads CASRGQGGAEKLFF. The CDR3 bases are TGTGCCAGCAGGGGACAGGGGGGTGCTGAAAAACTGTTTTTT.